The 17 T cell receptor beta chains listed next were all sequenced from one sample in a study of blood T cells in healthy people across ages. For the second PCR, which ran for about 7 to 11 cycles, a sample-barcoded 5' primer and a J-beta primer mix were used. Via MiXCR, TCRdb re-called the 5' RACE reads, giving one row per CDR3 protein. Of 500,000 to 650,000 distinct CDR3 sequences listed, about 27% are singletons. This same sample was also part of a study on T cells of mothers and their children.

Sequenced: blood. The receptors shown here come from a boy aged 2 to 10 in good health.

This clonotype was found a few times. The gene calls are TRBV29-1 and TRBJ2-1; D not certain. This CDR3 contains 13 residues. Trimming stripped 4 bases from V and 2 bases from J, with 9 bases between. Germline values: CDR1 SQVTM, CDR2 ANQGSEA. CDR3 protein: CSVGAGTYNEQFF. For the CDR3, the DNA is TGCAGCGTTGGCGCAGGAACCTACAATGAGCAGTTCTTC.

To note about this clonotype: Sequence at one end of the junction differs from germline and may be a read error. The rearrangement uses TRBV12-5 and TRBJ2-7, with 10 positions matching TRBD1. This CDR3 spans 14 amino acids. From germline, CDR1 is LGHNT and CDR2 FRNRAP. The CDR3 loop reads CVSDGQGGLYEQYF. The CDR3 nucleotides are TGTGTTAGTGACGGACAGGGGGGGCTTTACGAGCAGTACTTC.

This clonotype was detected a few times. This sequence joins TRBV4-3 and TRBJ2-2; D is unclear. The CDR3 extends over 16 amino acids. V shed 3 bases and J shed 7 bases, with 18 bases lying between them. CDR1 is LGHNA, CDR2 YSLEER, per germline. The chain's CDR3 is CASSQDGPGWYGELFF. CDR3 nucleotides: TGCGCCAGCAGCCAGGACGGACCGGGCTGGTACGGGGAGCTGTTTTTT.

The table lists this clonotype with a few counts. The chain joins TRBV29-1 to TRBJ1-1, with unresolved D. The V end was cut by 5 bases, the J end by 0 bases, with 7 bases between. The germline CDR1 and CDR2 sequences are SQVTM and ANQGSEA. The CDR3 contains 12 residues. CDR3 sequence reads: CSVPPMNTEAFF. For the CDR3, the DNA is TGCAGCGTTCCACCGATGAACACTGAAGCTTTCTTT. The full variable domain, completed using reference TRBV29-1 and TRBJ1-1, is SAVISQKPSRDICQRGTSLTIQCQVDSQVTMMFWYRQQPGQSLTLIATANQGSEATYESGFVIDKFPISRPNLTFSTLTVSNMSPEDSSIYLCSVPPMNTEAFFGQGTRLTVV.

This chain uses TRBV2 with TRBJ2-5; D remains unclear. Germline assignment: CDR1 SNHLY and CDR2 FYNNEI. V was shortened by 4 bases and J by 5 bases, with 11 bases between the two germline ends. The CDR3 is made up of 13 amino acids. The CDR3 spells CASSAQLRETQYF. DNA for the CDR3: TGTGCCAGCAGTGCGCAGCTCCGGGAGACCCAGTACTTC.

The V gene is TRBV5-1, the J gene TRBJ2-5, with a weak D call TRBD2 (5 bases). The DNA end favors TRBJ2-7, so the J call may be wrong. The CDR3 totals 13 residues. Germline loops: CDR1 SGHRS, CDR2 YFSETQ. CDR3 sequence (DNA): TGCGCCAGCAGGAGGGTGAGCGCCTACGAGCAGTACTTC. Its translation: CASRRVSAYEQYF.

The chain combines TRBV10-3 with TRBJ2-1, with 10 bases fitting TRBD2. The J segment lost 8 bases and the V segment lost 6 bases, leaving 10 bases of the junction unmatched. The CDR3 runs 15 residues. CDR1 and CDR2 (germline): ENHRY, SYGVKD. The CDR3: CAISLPSGSLDEQFF. The CDR3 DNA follows: TGTGCCATCAGCCTCCCTAGCGGGAGCTTGGATGAGCAGTTCTTC.

This clonotype was seen ten or more times. The J gene is TRBJ1-1, the V gene TRBV27, with D unclear. Germline CDR1 and CDR2: MNHEY and SMNVEV (reference sequence). The CDR3 runs 13 residues. V was pared by 2 bases and J by 1 base, with 5 bases between. The CDR3: CASSLRGNTEAFF. The CDR3 nucleotides read TGTGCCAGCAGTTTACGGGGGAACACTGAAGCTTTCTTT.

The rearrangement links TRBV11-2 to TRBJ2-5, with D perhaps matching TRBD2 (7 bases). The CDR3 totals 17 residues. CDR1 is SGHAT, CDR2 FQNNGV, per germline. Deletions cut 2 bases from V and 2 bases from J, with 18 bases between. Written as DNA, the CDR3 is TGTGCCAGCAGCTTACAGCCCCGGGGGGCGTTACAAGAGACCCAGTACTTC. Amino acid sequence: CASSLQPRGALQETQYF.

The chain is built from TRBV12-3 or TRBV12-4 and TRBJ1-3, with D maybe TRBD1 (6 bases). This CDR3 is 16 amino acids long. V gave up 3 bases and J gave up 9 bases, with 21 bases separating them. The CDR3 coding sequence is TGTGCCAGCAGTTTTTCCCTCTCTACAGGGACGGGCACCATATATTTT. Protein product: CASSFSLSTGTGTIYF.

The rearrangement joins TRBV4-3 to TRBJ1-3, with 7 bases identical to TRBD1. Germline CDR1 LGHNA, CDR2 YSLEER. Losses at the gene ends were 0 bases for V and 0 bases for J; bases not matched to a gene: 2. The CDR3 has 16 amino acids. CDR3 sequence reads: CASSQERTGSGNTIYF. For the CDR3, the DNA is TGCGCCAGCAGCCAAGAACGGACAGGCTCTGGAAACACCATATATTTT.

The gene calls are TRBV20-1 and TRBJ2-1; TRBD2 agrees at 9 bases. This CDR3 comprises 17 residues. Germline trimming cut 1 base from V and 2 bases from J; bases unmatched to any gene: 9. Germline lookup yields CDR1 DFQATT and CDR2 SNEGSKA (reference sequence). CDR3 coding DNA: TGCAGTGCTAGAGCCCTACTAGCGGGCACCACCTACAATGAGCAGTTCTTC. Residues: CSARALLAGTTYNEQFF.

As DNA, the CDR3 is TGTGCCAGCAGCCACACACTAGAGACCCAGTACTTC. Protein: CASSHTLETQYF. V is TRBV11-2 and J is TRBJ2-5, with no clear D. Trimming removed 5 bases from V and 4 bases from J, with 8 bases in between. Germline loops: CDR1 SGHAT, CDR2 FQNNGV. CDR3 length equals 12 residues.

This clonotype has more than one count but fewer than ten. The rearrangement uses TRBV9 and TRBJ2-5, with 10 bases lining up with TRBD1. The J call may be wrong; the DNA end is better matched by TRBJ2-1. There are 16 residues in the CDR3. CDR1 is SGDLS, CDR2 YYNGEE, per germline. The CDR3 DNA follows: TGTGCCAGCAGCGCCGGGACAGGGGCCCCCTACAATGAGCAGTTCTTC. Protein sequence: CASSAGTGAPYNEQFF.

The chain combines TRBV12-3 or TRBV12-4 with TRBJ1-5, with D hard to call. Trimming took off 2 bases at V and 9 bases at J, with 5 bases between the two ends. The CDR3 totals 11 residues. The CDR3 protein is CASSLSGPQHF. CDR3 bases: TGTGCCAGCAGTTTATCTGGGCCCCAGCATTTT.

This clonotype came up a few times. This chain uses TRBV11-1 with TRBJ1-1; 7 bases match TRBD1. Germline values: CDR1 SGHAT, CDR2 FQDESV (reference sequence). The CDR3 has 18 amino acids. V shed 1 base, J shed 5 bases, and the junction held 16 bases outside the gene matches. CDR3 DNA: TGTGCCAGCAGCTTAGTGCGCGACAGGGCGAGAGCGGGAACTGAAGCTTTCTTT. Its protein is CASSLVRDRARAGTEAFF.

This clonotype was seen a handful of times. The CDR3 reads CSARDGRTGGNEKLFF. As DNA, the CDR3 is TGCAGTGCTAGAGACGGACGGACAGGGGGGAATGAAAAACTGTTTTTT. The chain joins TRBV20-1 to TRBJ1-4; 10 bases are a match to TRBD1. After removal of 0 bases from V and 5 bases from J, the junction contained 6 bases not matched to a gene. The CDR3 has 16 residues. Germline CDR1 is DFQATT and CDR2 is SNEGSKA (reference sequence).